The 10 T cell receptor beta chains below come from one sample, sequenced in a study of PD-1 blockade in classical Hodgkin lymphoma. The data were produced by immunoSEQ multiplex PCR, yet TCRdb's version contains in-frame clones alone and is incomplete. The table records more than 70,000 clones, 85% to 95% of them present only once. Every patient was affected by relapse after autologous stem cell transplantation, while exposure to brentuximab vedotin was not uniform. The sample in question was peripheral blood mononuclear cells (PBMCs), obtained before the second cycle of nivolumab. Every receptor here comes from a human donor with classical Hodgkin lymphoma.

The J gene is TRBJ1-1, the V gene TRBV14; no clear D gene. The germline V gene encodes CDR1 SGHDN and CDR2 FVKESK. The ends were cut back, 2 bases at V and 6 bases at J, with 13 bases in the middle. The length of the CDR3 is 14 residues. This CDR3 reads CASSQPPEVPEAFF. CDR3 in DNA: TGTGCCAGCAGCCAACCCCCTGAGGTCCCTGAAGCTTTCTTT.

A single count supports this clone. This chain links TRBV30 with TRBJ2-3; 7 bases match TRBD2. With V trimmed by 8 bases and J by 3 bases, 8 bases remained unmatched. This CDR3 region has 13 residues. Germline V lookup: CDR1 GTSNPN, CDR2 SVGIG (reference sequence). The CDR3 here is CAQRGVGTDTQYF. The CDR3 DNA is TGTGCCCAGCGGGGAGTAGGAACAGATACGCAGTATTTT.

The chain has TRBV2 and TRBJ1-1; 10 nucleotides line up with TRBD1. J was trimmed by 0 bases and V by 5 bases; bases with no gene match: 3. This CDR3 is 15 amino acids long. Germline-derived CDR1 and CDR2 are SNHLY and FYNNEI. The CDR3 loop reads CASSPTGGLNTEAFF. The CDR3, as DNA: TGTGCCAGCAGTCCGACAGGGGGCTTGAACACTGAAGCTTTCTTT.

V gene TRBV30 combines with J gene TRBJ2-2, with 12 bases matching TRBD2. The CDR3 runs 18 residues. CDR1 is GTSNPN and CDR2 is SVGIG in the germline V gene (reference sequence). J was trimmed by 5 bases and V by 7 bases; bases with no gene match: 17. The CDR3 bases are TGTGCCTCCACCAAGCCCGAGACTAGCGGGAGTCGGACCGGGGAGCTGTTTTTT. It is translated as CASTKPETSGSRTGELFF.

The chain is built from TRBV7-9 and TRBJ1-1, with D possibly being TRBD1 (5 bases). CDR3 length: 16 amino acids. The germline V and J ends were trimmed by 5 bases and 1 base, with 17 bases remaining between them. The germline gives CDR1 SEHNR, CDR2 FQNEAQ (reference sequence). CDR3 amino acids: CASSPQGVGGNTEAFF. CDR3 nucleotide sequence: TGTGCCAGCAGCCCTCAGGGAGTGGGCGGGAACACTGAAGCTTTCTTT.

This clone has only one observation. The V call is TRBV5-1, the J call TRBJ1-1, with D maybe TRBD1 (6 bases). The CDR3 sequence is 17 residues long. Trimming stripped 3 bases from V and 2 bases from J, with 20 bases between. Germline loops: CDR1 SGHRS, CDR2 YFSETQ. CDR3 residues: CASSWGGNRALNTEAFF. The CDR3 nucleotides read TGCGCCAGCAGCTGGGGGGGAAACAGGGCGCTTAACACTGAAGCTTTCTTT.

This chain joins TRBV5-1 and TRBJ1-6; D possibly corresponds to TRBD1 (6 bases). This CDR3 region has 19 residues. Germline CDR1 is SGHRS and CDR2 is YFSETQ. The V and J ends lost 4 bases and 5 bases respectively, with 25 bases between them. The CDR3 region has the DNA TGCGCCAGCAGCCCAATATCCCGCATGGGGGCGGGCGATAATTCACCCCTCCACTTT. It encodes CASSPISRMGAGDNSPLHF.

This clone was detected once. The V and J genes are TRBV7-8 and TRBJ1-4; the D is unclear. The V and J ends lost 4 bases and 4 bases respectively, with 13 bases between them. Germline V gene data show CDR1 as SGHVS and CDR2 as FQNEAQ. The CDR3 runs 15 residues. The DNA for the CDR3 is TGTGCCAGCAGCTCCGGAAATGGGGTTAATGAAAAACTGTTTTTT. The encoded protein is CASSSGNGVNEKLFF.

The rearrangement links TRBV7-9 to TRBJ2-7; the match to TRBD2 covers 9 bases. The V and J ends lost 2 bases and 3 bases, in that order; junction bases with no gene match: 8. The CDR3 extends over 16 amino acids. From germline, CDR1 is SEHNR and CDR2 FQNEAQ (reference sequence). CDR3 bases: TGTGCCAGCAGCTTAATAGCGGGAGAACGAATCTACGAGCAGTACTTC. This gives the protein CASSLIAGERIYEQYF.

The chain combines TRBV19 with TRBJ2-7; 9 bases line up with TRBD1. The germline CDR1 and CDR2 sequences are LNHDA and SQIVND (reference sequence). CDR3 length equals 16 residues. Losses at the gene ends were 1 base for V and 3 bases for J; bases not matched to a gene: 7. This CDR3 is CASSIAQMTGGYEQYF. CDR3 in DNA: TGTGCCAGTAGTATAGCCCAGATGACAGGGGGCTACGAGCAGTACTTC.